The entry below describes one T cell receptor (beta chain). The antigen is not known. This entry belongs to a study of cytomegalovirus exposure and HLA in healthy donors. Study-wide points: Many donors shared some public TCRs, even though most TCR sequences were rare.

TCRdb's copy holds only in-frame clones and misses some; the assay was immunoSEQ multiplex PCR. The sample includes 250,000 to 300,000 clones, 90% of them seen just once. This sequence originates from a woman aged 18-35 years in good health and CMV-seronegative. Sequencing was performed on PBMCs.

CDR3 in amino acids: CASSQELERGTQYF. CDR3 nucleotides: TGCGCCAGCAGCCAAGAACTCGAACGTGGTACGCAGTATTTT. This rearrangement joins TRBV4-1 to TRBJ2-3; D is unclear. Between the trimmed V and J ends, which lost 0 bases and 8 bases, there was a span of 12 bases. In germline, CDR1 is MGHRA, CDR2 YSYEKL. The CDR3 runs to 14 residues.